These 10 T cell receptor beta chains came from one sample sequenced in a study of blood T cell repertoires in COVID-19. Assay: immunoSEQ multiplex PCR; the TCRdb copy retains only in-frame clones and omits some. Seen here are nearly 250,000 clones, 86% observed once, and the top ten hold roughly 2%. Sequencing was performed on PBMCs or T cells enriched from blood (not recorded which). These TCRs come from a woman in her fifties or sixties who had recovered from COVID-19.

This chain connects TRBV5-8 to TRBJ1-5, with D possibly matching TRBD1 (5 bases). Trimming stripped 0 bases from V and 4 bases from J, with 20 bases between. This CDR3 comprises 18 residues. CDR1 and CDR2 from the germline V gene are SGHTS and YDEGEE. CDR3 sequence: CASSLGDSVGRVNQPQHF. CDR3 DNA sequence: TGTGCCAGCAGCTTGGGGGACTCCGTAGGGCGGGTTAATCAGCCCCAGCATTTT.

V is TRBV7-2 and J is TRBJ2-7; TRBD1 is a possible D gene (6 bases). V lost 1 base to trimming and J lost 3 bases, with 13 bases between them. The length of the CDR3 is 15 residues. CDR1 SGHTA and CDR2 FQGNSA come from the germline V gene. The CDR3 sequence: CASSLGDGGLYEQYF. The CDR3 region has the DNA TGTGCCAGCAGCTTAGGTGATGGGGGCCTCTACGAGCAGTACTTC.

The CDR3 loop reads CASSSRRVNEKLFF. The CDR3 coding sequence is TGTGCCAGCAGTTCTCGGAGGGTTAATGAAAAACTGTTTTTT. V gene TRBV6-5 combines with J gene TRBJ1-4; no reliable D call. The V end was cut by 4 bases, the J end by 4 bases, with 10 bases between. This CDR3 contains 14 residues. Per germline, CDR1 MNHEY and CDR2 SVGAGI.

This clone was observed once. V usage is TRBV7-8 and J usage is TRBJ1-1; 8 nucleotides match TRBD1. There are 17 residues in the CDR3. V shed 1 base and J 1 base; nucleotides not matched to a gene: 8. In germline, CDR1 is SGHVS, CDR2 FQNEAQ. The CDR3 region has the DNA TGTGCCAGCAGCTTAGGTCAGGGGGCAAGGTGGAACACTGAAGCTTTCTTT. Translated, it gives CASSLGQGARWNTEAFF. The variable domain in full, completed from reference TRBV7-8 and TRBJ1-1, reads GAGVSQSPRYKVAKRGQDVALRCDPISGHVSLFWYQQALGQGPEFLTYFQNEAQLDKSGLPSDRFFAERPEGSVSTLKIQRTQQEDSAVYLCASSLGQGARWNTEAFFGQGTRLTVV.

The chain couples TRBV9 to TRBJ2-7, with D perhaps matching TRBD2 (6 bases). The germline V gene has CDR1 SGDLS and CDR2 YYNGEE. V lost 0 bases and J 2 bases, leaving 15 bases between the germline ends. The CDR3 spans 16 residues. This CDR3 is CASSVEAASATYEQYF. The CDR3 nucleotides are TGTGCCAGCAGCGTAGAAGCGGCTAGCGCCACCTACGAGCAGTACTTC.

This clone was counted only a few times. The V call is TRBV6-6, the J call TRBJ2-2; a possible D gene is TRBD2 (6 bases). The germline CDR1 and CDR2 sequences are MNHNY and SVGAGI (reference sequence). Trimming cost V 5 bases and J 0 bases, with 10 bases left between them. The CDR3 loop spans 15 amino acids. The CDR3 nucleotides are TGTGCCAGCAGTGAGCGGGCCTCGAACACCGGGGAGCTGTTTTTT. Its protein is CASSERASNTGELFF.

The V gene is TRBV12-2, the J gene TRBJ2-1; no DNA check was done on the table's D call, TRBD1. TRBV12-2 is a known pseudogene. CDR3 size: 19 residues. This chain's CDR3 is CASRLARGDIWSSYNEQFF. The CDR3 coding sequence is TGTGCAAGTCGCTTGGCCAGAGGGGACATTTGGAGCTCCTACAATGAGCAGTTCTTC.

This chain uses TRBV29-1 with TRBJ1-3; D possibly corresponds to TRBD1 (5 bases). The CDR3 has 12 residues. The V end lost 8 bases, the J end lost 1 base, and 9 bases lay between the germline ends. From germline, CDR1 is SQVTM and CDR2 ANQGSEA. CDR3 loop: CSTSGSGNTIYF. In DNA, the CDR3 is TGCAGCACCTCAGGGTCTGGAAACACCATATATTTT.

This clone was detected a few times. The rearrangement uses TRBV3-1 (or the pseudogene TRBV3-2) and TRBJ1-2; 7 nucleotides align to TRBD1. V shed 3 bases and J 6 bases; nucleotides not matched to a gene: 4. Per the germline V gene, CDR1 is LGHDT and CDR2 is YNNKEL (reference sequence). This CDR3 has 13 residues. The CDR3, as DNA: TGTGCCAGCAGCCAGAAGACAGGGAATGGCTACACCTTC. This encodes CASSQKTGNGYTF.

This chain joins TRBV9 and TRBJ2-7, with 8 positions matching TRBD2. V dropped 3 bases and J dropped 6; count of bases not matched to a gene: 8. CDR1 is SGDLS, CDR2 YYNGEE, per germline. This CDR3 spans 14 amino acids. Here the CDR3 DNA reads TGTGCCAGCAGCGCAAGCGGGGGTGCCGGCGAGCAGTACTTC. It codes for CASSASGGAGEQYF.